These 22 T cell receptor beta chains share one sample of origin, sequenced in a study of beta chain features in type 1 diabetes (dated by TCRdb to the late 2010s). Library creation used the immunoSEQ multiplex PCR assay. The entire isolated RNA was reverse transcribed using the High Capacity cDNA Reverse Transcription Kit, and thus expressed TCRB transcripts were sequenced. TCRdb retrieved this table from immuneACCESS and kept in-frame rearrangements only. Not all clones are present; in checked studies, unresolved V genes account for under half, and no reason is known for the remainder. Within this sample are some 150,000 clones, with roughly 9.3% of them counted one time only. Together, the top ten hold 0.65% of the sample. The specimen sequenced was central memory CD4+ T cells from blood. The receptors originated from a middle-aged woman in good health.

The J gene is TRBJ1-5, the V gene TRBV2; D may be TRBD1 (5 bases). Trimming removed 7 bases at V and 0 bases at J, with 10 bases between. The CDR3 length is 14 residues. The germline V gene encodes CDR1 SNHLY and CDR2 FYNNEI. CDR3 in amino acids: CASMRGGSNQPQHF. CDR3 nucleotides: TGTGCCAGCATGAGGGGAGGTAGCAATCAGCCCCAGCATTTT.

This clone occurred a few times. The rearrangement uses TRBV7-9 and TRBJ1-3, with 7 positions matching TRBD1. V shed 5 bases, J shed 0 bases, and the junction held 7 bases outside the gene matches. Germline CDR1 SEHNR, CDR2 FQNEAQ (reference sequence). This CDR3 spans 16 amino acids. This CDR3 is CASSMSRGSSGNTIYF. DNA for the CDR3: TGTGCCAGCAGCATGTCCAGGGGGAGCTCTGGAAACACCATATATTTT.

The V gene is TRBV5-4, the J gene TRBJ1-1; D not certain. The CDR3 runs 14 residues. Trimming took 4 bases from V and 4 from J, leaving 14 bases between them. Germline loops: CDR1 SGHNT, CDR2 YYREEE (reference sequence). CDR3 loop: CASSLVHAATEAFF. Written as DNA, the CDR3 is TGTGCCAGCAGCCTAGTGCATGCCGCCACTGAAGCTTTCTTT.

This clone was seen a handful of times. V and J are TRBV7-9 and TRBJ2-4, with 7 bases identical to TRBD1. The CDR3 has 16 residues. CDR1 is SEHNR and CDR2 is FQNEAQ in the germline V gene (reference sequence). Trimming at V came to 5 bases and at J to 1 base, leaving 8 bases not matched to a gene. In DNA, the CDR3 is TGTGCCAGCAGCCCAGGGCCGGACAGGGCCAAAAACATTCAGTACTTC. As protein: CASSPGPDRAKNIQYF. Variable domain in full (rest from reference TRBV7-9 and TRBJ2-4): DTGVSQNPRHKITKRGQNVTFRCDPISEHNRLYWYRQTLGQGPEFLTYFQNEAQLEKSRLLSDRFSAERPKGSFSTLEIQRTEQGDSAMYLCASSPGPDRAKNIQYFGAGTRLSVL.

This clone was seen at least ten times. The chain employs TRBV9 and TRBJ1-1, with 8 bases fitting TRBD1. CDR1 is SGDLS, CDR2 YYNGEE, per germline. This CDR3 contains 13 residues. Unmatched junction bases numbered 5, after V lost 3 bases and J lost 7 bases. This chain's CDR3 is CASSGWGTGEAFF. DNA for the CDR3: TGTGCCAGCAGCGGATGGGGGACAGGTGAAGCTTTCTTT. The full variable domain, completed using reference TRBV9 and TRBJ1-1, is DSGVTQTPKHLITATGQRVTLRCSPRSGDLSVYWYQQSLDQGLQFLIQYYNGEERAKGNILERFSAQQFPDLHSELNLSSLELGDSALYFCASSGWGTGEAFFGQGTRLTVV.

The V and J genes are TRBV18 and TRBJ2-2; possible D gene TRBD1, 6 bases. The CDR3 contains 12 residues. Germline V gene lookup returns CDR1 KGHSH and CDR2 LQKENI. V gave up 4 bases and J gave up 6 bases, with 6 bases separating them. CDR3 region: CASSQGAGELFF. Here the CDR3 DNA reads TGTGCCAGCTCACAGGGGGCCGGGGAGCTGTTTTTT.

This chain joins TRBV25-1 and TRBJ1-2; 8 bases line up with TRBD1. Germline CDR1 and CDR2: MGHDK and SYGVNS. Trimming took 3 bases from V and 7 from J; bases not matched to a gene: 1. The CDR3 consists of 12 residues. The CDR3 is CASSEDRAGYTF. CDR3 nucleotides: TGTGCCAGCAGTGAGGACAGGGCTGGCTACACCTTC.

The CDR3 DNA reads TGCGCCAGCAGCAGCGGGACTATGGGGTTCTTAAATGAGCAGTTCTTC. This gives the protein CASSSGTMGFLNEQFF. V usage is TRBV5-1 and J usage is TRBJ2-1; 7 bases agree with TRBD2. Germline CDR1 reads SGHRS; CDR2 reads YFSETQ. This CDR3 is built from 16 residues. The J segment lost 7 bases and the V segment lost 4 bases, leaving 14 bases of the junction unmatched.

V usage is TRBV6-5 and J usage is TRBJ2-2; D might be TRBD2 (7 bases). The CDR3 is made up of 16 amino acids. Germline V lookup: CDR1 MNHEY, CDR2 SVGAGI. Trimming shortened V by 4 bases and J by 5 bases, and 17 bases separated the two germline ends. CDR3 bases: TGTGCCAGCAGTTCCAGAAGGAGGGGGGGGACCGGGGAGCTGTTTTTT. This encodes CASSSRRRGGTGELFF.

The chain's CDR3 is CSVQAGGAYEQYF. The DNA for the CDR3 is TGCAGCGTTCAAGCCGGGGGGGCCTACGAGCAGTACTTC. This chain joins TRBV29-1 and TRBJ2-7, with 8 bases fitting TRBD2. J gave up 2 bases and V 5 bases, and 5 bases lay outside the gene matches. Germline V gene lookup returns CDR1 SQVTM and CDR2 ANQGSEA. The CDR3 has 13 amino acids.

The CDR3 DNA follows: TGTGCCAGCAGGGTGGGCAGGGGCCCAGATACGCAGTATTTT. Translating gives CASRVGRGPDTQYF. The chain recombines TRBV27 with TRBJ2-3; TRBD1 is a possible D gene (6 bases). The V end was cut by 6 bases, the J end by 4 bases, with 14 bases between. The CDR3 is 14 amino acids. The germline V gene encodes CDR1 MNHEY and CDR2 SMNVEV (reference sequence).

This clone was counted a few times. This chain uses TRBV4-3 with TRBJ2-7, with TRBD2 as a possible D gene (5 bases). The germline gives CDR1 LGHNA, CDR2 YSLEER. The CDR3 is made up of 15 amino acids. The V gene lost 0 bases and the J gene lost 0 bases, with 9 bases spanning the gap. The CDR3 nucleotides read TGCGCCAGCAGCCAAGATGAGGGTTTCTCCTACGAGCAGTACTTC. Protein product: CASSQDEGFSYEQYF.

The V and J genes are TRBV27 and TRBJ1-2, with D possibly TRBD1 on 5 matching bases. The CDR3 consists of 14 residues. V gave up 5 bases and J gave up 8 bases, with 18 bases separating them. The germline V gene has CDR1 MNHEY and CDR2 SMNVEV (reference sequence). The CDR3 DNA follows: TGTGCCAGCAGTCCTCGGGGGGACGGGTACGGCTACACCTTC. The encoded protein is CASSPRGDGYGYTF.

The rearrangement joins TRBV6-5 to TRBJ2-3; 8 positions match TRBD1. Germline assignment: CDR1 MNHEY and CDR2 SVGAGI. V lost 5 bases and J lost 4; bases outside the gene matches: 5. The CDR3 runs to 14 residues. The CDR3 coding sequence is TGTGCCAGCAGTCTAGGACAGGGCCCAGATACGCAGTATTTT. Its protein is CASSLGQGPDTQYF.

This chain uses TRBV4-2 with TRBJ2-3, with 12 bases matching TRBD2. The CDR3 is 16 residues long. V lost 4 bases to trimming and J lost 2 bases; unmatched junction nucleotides: 4. Per germline, CDR1 LGHNA and CDR2 YNFKEQ. CDR3 in amino acids: CASSPLAGGYTDTQYF. The CDR3 DNA follows: TGTGCCAGCAGCCCTCTAGCGGGGGGGTACACAGATACGCAGTATTTT.

There are a few counts of this clone. This chain links TRBV7-2 with TRBJ2-7, with 9 bases lining up with TRBD2. V lost 0 bases to trimming and J lost 2 bases; unmatched junction nucleotides: 5. CDR1 and CDR2 from the germline V gene are SGHTA and FQGNSA. The CDR3 runs 16 residues. The CDR3 spells CASSLAAGGTPYEQYF. For the CDR3, the DNA is TGTGCCAGCAGCTTAGCTGCGGGGGGGACTCCCTACGAGCAGTACTTC.

The V and J genes are TRBV15 and TRBJ1-6, with 10 bases aligning to TRBD1. Germline trimming cut 1 base from V and 9 bases from J; bases unmatched to any gene: 6. In germline, CDR1 is LNHNV, CDR2 YYDKDF (reference sequence). The CDR3 is made up of 16 amino acids. In nucleotides, the CDR3 is TGTGCCACCAGCAGAGGTACCGGGACAGGGGTTTCACCCCTCCACTTT. This translates into CATSRGTGTGVSPLHF.

V and J are TRBV29-1 and TRBJ2-4, with D possibly being TRBD2 (5 bases). The CDR3 extends over 19 amino acids. Germline loops: CDR1 SQVTM, CDR2 ANQGSEA. Trimming stripped 7 bases from V and 0 bases from J, with 28 bases between. CDR3 region: CSAQTRRAFSPIAKNIQYF. The CDR3 DNA follows: TGCAGCGCACAAACTCGGCGGGCATTTTCACCAATAGCCAAAAACATTCAGTACTTC.

The sample holds one count of this clone. V is TRBV27 and J is TRBJ2-7; a possible D gene is TRBD2 (6 bases). CDR1 and CDR2 from the germline V gene are MNHEY and SMNVEV (reference sequence). Trimming left V 3 bases short and J 4 bases short, with 13 bases between. The CDR3 totals 14 residues. The CDR3 region has the DNA TGTGCCAGCAGTTTCAACCCGCTAGCGTACGAGCAGTACTTC. The encoded protein is CASSFNPLAYEQYF.

This clone occurred a few times. The chain carries TRBV7-2 and TRBJ1-5, with D possibly being TRBD1 (5 bases). CDR1 is SGHTA and CDR2 is FQGNSA in the germline V gene. V gave up 1 base and J gave up 6 bases, with 13 bases separating them. The CDR3 has 15 amino acids. The DNA of the CDR3 is TGTGCCAGCAGCTTAGGGGGGGGTGATGCTCAGCCCCAGCATTTT. Translated, it gives CASSLGGGDAQPQHF.

V gene TRBV7-2 combines with J gene TRBJ2-3, with a tentative D call TRBD2 (7 bases). V was trimmed by 5 bases and J by 3 bases, leaving 15 bases between them. Germline V lookup: CDR1 SGHTA, CDR2 FQGNSA. The CDR3 spans 15 residues. The CDR3 nucleotides read TGTGCCAGCAGCGTGACGGGGGGCGGGACAGATACGCAGTATTTT. Residues: CASSVTGGGTDTQYF.

The rearrangement links TRBV5-1 to TRBJ2-5; TRBD2 aligns across 7 bases. Germline assignment: CDR1 SGHRS and CDR2 YFSETQ. V trimming: 6 bases; J trimming: 0 bases; junction bases outside the gene matches: 5. The CDR3 is 14 amino acids. DNA for the CDR3: TGCGCCAGCACGGAAACTAGCGACCAAGAGACCCAGTACTTC. Protein product: CASTETSDQETQYF.